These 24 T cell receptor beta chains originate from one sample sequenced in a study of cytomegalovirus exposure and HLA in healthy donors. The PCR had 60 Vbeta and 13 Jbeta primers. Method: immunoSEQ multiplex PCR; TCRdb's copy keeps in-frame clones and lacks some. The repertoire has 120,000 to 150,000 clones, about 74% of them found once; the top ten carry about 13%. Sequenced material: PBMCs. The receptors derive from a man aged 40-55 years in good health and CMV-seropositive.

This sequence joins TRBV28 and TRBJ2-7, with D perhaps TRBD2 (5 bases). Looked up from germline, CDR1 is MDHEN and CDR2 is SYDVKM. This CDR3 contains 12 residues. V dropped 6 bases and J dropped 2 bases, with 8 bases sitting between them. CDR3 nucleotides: TGTGCCAGCAGCGAGGGAACCTACGAGCAGTACTTC. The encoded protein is CASSEGTYEQYF. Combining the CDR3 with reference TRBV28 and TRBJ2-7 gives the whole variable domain DVKVTQSSRYLVKRTGEKVFLECVQDMDHENMFWYRQDPGLGLRLIYFSYDVKMKEKGDIPEGYSVSREKKERFSLILESASTNQTSMYLCASSEGTYEQYFGPGTRLTVT.

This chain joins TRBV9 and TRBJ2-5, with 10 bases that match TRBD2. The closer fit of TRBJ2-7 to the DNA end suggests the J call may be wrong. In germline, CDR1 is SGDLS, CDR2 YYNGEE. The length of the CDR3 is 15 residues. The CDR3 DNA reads TGTGCCAGCAGCCCGACTAGCGGGTCCTCCTACGAGCAGTACTTC. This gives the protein CASSPTSGSSYEQYF.

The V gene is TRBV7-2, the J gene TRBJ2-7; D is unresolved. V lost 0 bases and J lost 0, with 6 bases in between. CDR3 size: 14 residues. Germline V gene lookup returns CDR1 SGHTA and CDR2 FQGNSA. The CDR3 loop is CASSLAHSSYEQYF. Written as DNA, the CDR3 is TGTGCCAGCAGCTTAGCACACAGCTCCTACGAGCAGTACTTC.

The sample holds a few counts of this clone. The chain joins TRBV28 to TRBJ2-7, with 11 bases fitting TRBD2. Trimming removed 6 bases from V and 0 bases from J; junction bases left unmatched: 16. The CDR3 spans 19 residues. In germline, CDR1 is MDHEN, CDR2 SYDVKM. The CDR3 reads CASSLLVAGGDYGSYEQYF. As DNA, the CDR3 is TGTGCCAGCAGCCTCCTGGTAGCGGGAGGGGATTATGGCTCCTACGAGCAGTACTTC.

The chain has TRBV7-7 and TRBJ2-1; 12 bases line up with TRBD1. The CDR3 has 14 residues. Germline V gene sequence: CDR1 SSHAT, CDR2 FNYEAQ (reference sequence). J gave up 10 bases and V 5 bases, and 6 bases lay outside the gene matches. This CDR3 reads CASSTGQGAGEQFF. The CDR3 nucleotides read TGTGCCAGCAGCACGGGACAGGGGGCCGGGGAGCAGTTCTTC.

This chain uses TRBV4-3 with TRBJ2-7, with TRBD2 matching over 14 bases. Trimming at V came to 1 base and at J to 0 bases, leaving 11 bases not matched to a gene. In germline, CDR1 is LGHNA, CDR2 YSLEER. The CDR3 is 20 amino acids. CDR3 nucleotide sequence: TGCGCCAGCAGCCAAGCACTTGGGACTAGCGGGAGATGGGACTCCTACGAGCAGTACTTC. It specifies CASSQALGTSGRWDSYEQYF.

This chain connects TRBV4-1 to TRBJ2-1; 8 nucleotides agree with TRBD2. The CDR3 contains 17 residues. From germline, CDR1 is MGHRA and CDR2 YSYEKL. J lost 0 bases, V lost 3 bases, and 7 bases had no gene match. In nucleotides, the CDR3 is TGCGCCAGCAGCCAGGTTTTAGCGGGGAGCTCCTACAATGAGCAGTTCTTC. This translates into CASSQVLAGSSYNEQFF.

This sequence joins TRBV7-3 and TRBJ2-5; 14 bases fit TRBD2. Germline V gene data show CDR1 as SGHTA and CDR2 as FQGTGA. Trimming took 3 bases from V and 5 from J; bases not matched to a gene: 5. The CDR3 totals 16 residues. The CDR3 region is CASSLGLAGEGETQYF. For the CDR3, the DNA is TGTGCCAGCAGCTTGGGACTAGCGGGAGAGGGCGAGACCCAGTACTTC.

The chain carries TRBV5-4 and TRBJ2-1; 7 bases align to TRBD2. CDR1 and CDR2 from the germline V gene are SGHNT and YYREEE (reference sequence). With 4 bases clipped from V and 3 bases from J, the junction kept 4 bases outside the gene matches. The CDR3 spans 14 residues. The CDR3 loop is CASSRTGGYNEQFF. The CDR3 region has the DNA TGTGCCAGCAGCAGGACGGGGGGCTACAATGAGCAGTTCTTC.

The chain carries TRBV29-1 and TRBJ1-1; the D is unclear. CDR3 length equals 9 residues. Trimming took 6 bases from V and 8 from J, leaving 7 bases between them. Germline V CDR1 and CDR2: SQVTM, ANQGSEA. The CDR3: CSVEQEAFF. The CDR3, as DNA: TGCAGCGTCGAACAGGAAGCTTTCTTT. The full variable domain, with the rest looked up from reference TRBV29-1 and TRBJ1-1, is SAVISQKPSRDICQRGTSLTIQCQVDSQVTMMFWYRQQPGQSLTLIATANQGSEATYESGFVIDKFPISRPNLTFSTLTVSNMSPEDSSIYLCSVEQEAFFGQGTRLTVV.

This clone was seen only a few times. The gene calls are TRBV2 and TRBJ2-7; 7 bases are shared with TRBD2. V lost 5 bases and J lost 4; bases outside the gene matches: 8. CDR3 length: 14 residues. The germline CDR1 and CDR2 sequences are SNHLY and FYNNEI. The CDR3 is CASSRDYGPYEQYF. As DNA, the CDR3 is TGTGCCAGCAGTCGGGACTATGGGCCTTACGAGCAGTACTTC.

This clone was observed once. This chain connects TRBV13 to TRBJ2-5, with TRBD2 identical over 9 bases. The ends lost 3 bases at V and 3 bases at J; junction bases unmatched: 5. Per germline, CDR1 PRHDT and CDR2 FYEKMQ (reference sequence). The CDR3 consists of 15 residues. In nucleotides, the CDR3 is TGTGCCAGCAGCTTTGGTAGCGGGGGAGAAGAGACCCAGTACTTC. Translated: CASSFGSGGEETQYF.

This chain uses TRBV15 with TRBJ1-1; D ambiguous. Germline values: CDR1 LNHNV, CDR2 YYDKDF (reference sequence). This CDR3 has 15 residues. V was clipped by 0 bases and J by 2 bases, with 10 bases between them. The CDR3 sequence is CATSRDRLENTEAFF. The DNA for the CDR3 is TGTGCCACCAGCAGAGACCGACTGGAAAACACTGAAGCTTTCTTT.

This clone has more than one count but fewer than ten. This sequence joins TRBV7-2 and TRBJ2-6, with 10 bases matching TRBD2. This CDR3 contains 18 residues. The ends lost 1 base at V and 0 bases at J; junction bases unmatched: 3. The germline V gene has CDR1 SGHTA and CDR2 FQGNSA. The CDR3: CASSLGVAGGSGANVLTF. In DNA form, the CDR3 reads TGTGCCAGCAGCTTAGGGGTAGCGGGGGGCTCTGGGGCCAACGTCCTGACTTTC.

CDR3 residues: CASSYDSTYNEQFF. CDR3 in DNA: TGTGCCAGCAGTTATGATAGTACCTACAATGAGCAGTTCTTC. The gene calls are TRBV27 and TRBJ2-1, with D hard to call. The CDR3 has 14 residues. The germline V gene encodes CDR1 MNHEY and CDR2 SMNVEV (reference sequence). The ends were cut back, 4 bases at V and 2 bases at J, with 9 bases in the middle.

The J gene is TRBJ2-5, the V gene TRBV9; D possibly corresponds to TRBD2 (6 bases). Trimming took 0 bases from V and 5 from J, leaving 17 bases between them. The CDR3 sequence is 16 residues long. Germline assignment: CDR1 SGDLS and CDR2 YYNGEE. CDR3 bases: TGTGCCAGCAGCGTAGTTGGTGGAGGGCGGTCGGAGACCCAGTACTTC. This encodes CASSVVGGGRSETQYF.

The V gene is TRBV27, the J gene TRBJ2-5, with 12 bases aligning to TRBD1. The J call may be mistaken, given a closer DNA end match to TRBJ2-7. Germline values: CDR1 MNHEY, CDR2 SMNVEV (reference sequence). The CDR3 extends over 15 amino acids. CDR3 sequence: CASSFSGTGGDEQYF. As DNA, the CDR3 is TGTGCCAGCTCCTTCTCCGGGACAGGGGGCGACGAGCAGTACTTC.

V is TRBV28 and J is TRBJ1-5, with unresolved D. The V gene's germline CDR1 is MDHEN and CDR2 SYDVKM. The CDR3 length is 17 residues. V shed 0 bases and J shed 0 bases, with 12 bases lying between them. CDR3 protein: CASSLWRADYSNQPQHF. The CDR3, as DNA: TGTGCCAGCAGTTTATGGAGGGCAGACTATAGCAATCAGCCCCAGCATTTT.

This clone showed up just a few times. As DNA, the CDR3 is TGTGCCAGCAGCTTAGGTCGGCAGGATCATGGCTACACCTTC. Translating it yields CASSLGRQDHGYTF. The chain recombines TRBV7-9 with TRBJ1-2, with D unclear. V gave up 1 base and J gave up 6 bases, with 12 bases separating them. Germline-derived CDR1 and CDR2 are SEHNR and FQNEAQ (reference sequence). The length of the CDR3 is 14 residues.

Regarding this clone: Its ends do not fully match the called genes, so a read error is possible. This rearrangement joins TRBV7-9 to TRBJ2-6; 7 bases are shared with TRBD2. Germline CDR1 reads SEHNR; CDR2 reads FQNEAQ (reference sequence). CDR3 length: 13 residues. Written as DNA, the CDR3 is TGTGCCAGCAGCCTGGGACTACCCAACGGCCTGACTTTC. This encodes CASSLGLPNGLTF.

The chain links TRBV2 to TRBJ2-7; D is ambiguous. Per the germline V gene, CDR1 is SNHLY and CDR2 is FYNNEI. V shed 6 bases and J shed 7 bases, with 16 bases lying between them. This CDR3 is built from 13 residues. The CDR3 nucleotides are TGTGCCAGCAGCGCCTATGAAAGACTGGAGCAGTACTTC. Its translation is CASSAYERLEQYF.

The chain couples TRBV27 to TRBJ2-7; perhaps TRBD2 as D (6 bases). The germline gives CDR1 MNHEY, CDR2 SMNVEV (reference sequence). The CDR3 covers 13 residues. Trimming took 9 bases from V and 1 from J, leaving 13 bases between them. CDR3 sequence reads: CARVLAISYEQYF. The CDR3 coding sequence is TGTGCCAGGGTCCTAGCGATATCCTACGAGCAGTACTTC.

CDR3 sequence (DNA): TGTGCCAGCAGCGATAAGGGAGATTTGAATTCACCCCTCCACTTT. Encoded protein: CASSDKGDLNSPLHF. The rearrangement uses TRBV5-4 and TRBJ1-6; D is unresolved. Trimming took off 4 bases at V and 7 bases at J, with 15 bases between the two ends. Germline assignment: CDR1 SGHNT and CDR2 YYREEE (reference sequence). This CDR3 contains 15 residues.

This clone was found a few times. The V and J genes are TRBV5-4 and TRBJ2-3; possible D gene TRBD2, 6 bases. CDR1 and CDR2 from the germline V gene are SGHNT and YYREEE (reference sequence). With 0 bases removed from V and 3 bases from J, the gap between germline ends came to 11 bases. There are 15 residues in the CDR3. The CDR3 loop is CASSLEAGTTDTQYF. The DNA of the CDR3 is TGTGCCAGCAGCTTGGAGGCGGGAACTACAGATACGCAGTATTTT.